The T cell receptor beta chain under discussion was sequenced for a study of blood T cells in healthy people across ages. General observations from the study: Higher diversity and more naive CD4+ cells were features of long-lived donors, compared to aged donors. While age rose, TCR beta diversity per million T cells dropped in a roughly linear way.

Germline CDR1 SNHLY, CDR2 FYNNEI. With 4 bases removed from V and 9 bases from J, the gap between germline ends came to 12 bases. CDR3 length: 12 residues. Using a J-beta primer mix together with a sample-barcoded 5' primer, a second PCR was run for roughly 6 to 12 cycles. A single record per CDR3 protein comes from TCRdb applying MiXCR to the 5' RACE reads. This table holds 750,000 to 850,000 distinct CDR3 sequences, 25% found once. In the case of this clonotype: Its target is not known.

These sequences were also reported in another study, on T cells of mothers and their children.

What was sequenced was blood. This clonotype was obtained from a boy aged 5-17 years in good health. This chain connects TRBV2 to TRBJ2-5; D is uncertain. For the CDR3, the DNA is TGTGCCAGCAGTGGAGGCTACCGGGCCCAGTACTTC. Its translation is CASSGGYRAQYF.